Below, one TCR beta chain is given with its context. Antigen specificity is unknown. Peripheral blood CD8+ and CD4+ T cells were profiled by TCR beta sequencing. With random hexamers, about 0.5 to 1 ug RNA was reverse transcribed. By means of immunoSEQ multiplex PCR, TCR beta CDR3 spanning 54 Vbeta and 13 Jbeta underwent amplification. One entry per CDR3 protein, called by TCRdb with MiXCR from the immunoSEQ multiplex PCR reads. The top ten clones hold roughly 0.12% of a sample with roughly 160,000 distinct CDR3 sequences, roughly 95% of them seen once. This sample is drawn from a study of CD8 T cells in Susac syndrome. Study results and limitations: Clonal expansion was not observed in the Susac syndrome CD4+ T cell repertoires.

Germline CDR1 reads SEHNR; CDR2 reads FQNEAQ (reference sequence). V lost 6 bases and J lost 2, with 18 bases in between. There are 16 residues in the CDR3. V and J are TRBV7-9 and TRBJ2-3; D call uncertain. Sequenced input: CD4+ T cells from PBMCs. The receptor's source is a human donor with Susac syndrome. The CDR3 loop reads CASSSPGSNPTDTQYF. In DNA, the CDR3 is TGTGCCAGCAGTTCGCCCGGGTCCAACCCCACAGATACGCAGTATTTT.